This T cell receptor beta chain was observed in a study of T cell responses to AZD1222 COVID-19 vaccine. The study, taken as a whole, reports: It was only after the peak T cell response that any repertoires were sampled.

The CDR3 spans 16 residues. The V gene's germline CDR1 is SGHTS and CDR2 YDEGEE. With 2 bases clipped from V and 8 bases from J, the junction kept 11 bases outside the gene matches. This table comes from immunoSEQ multiplex PCR, and its TCRdb copy is limited to in-frame clones, with some not included. The sample lists over 100,000 clones; around nine tenths were seen once. To note about this clone: Its antigen remains unknown.

The sequence was obtained from an adult in good health. Here the sequenced sample was peripheral blood, taken on day 0 of AZD1222 vaccination. V usage is TRBV5-8 and J usage is TRBJ2-1; the match to TRBD2 covers 9 bases. CDR3 coding DNA: TGTGCCAGCAGCTTTTGGGGCGGGACTAGCATCGATGAGCAGTTCTTC. It translates to CASSFWGGTSIDEQFF.